This T cell receptor beta chain stems from a study of blood T cell repertoires in COVID-19. As for the study in general: The study drew acute and convalescent COVID-19 samples from the United States, Italy and Spain. Sample material is recorded as cDNA or gDNA derived from T cells, B-cell-depleted T cells, or PBMCs.

The germline V gene encodes CDR1 GTSNPN and CDR2 SVGIG (reference sequence). The CDR3 runs 13 residues. Deletions cut 4 bases from V and 6 bases from J, with 16 bases between. Clones were sequenced by immunoSEQ multiplex PCR, and TCRdb holds only the in-frame ones, with some missing. The data show 200,000 to 300,000 clones, around four fifths seen once. The sequence derives from a woman aged 60-75 years with active or convalescent COVID-19. Sequencing used peripheral blood. This chain connects TRBV30 to TRBJ2-7; a possible D gene is TRBD1 (6 bases). The CDR3: CAWMDRGPGEQYF. The CDR3 bases are TGTGCCTGGATGGACAGAGGGCCGGGCGAGCAGTACTTC.